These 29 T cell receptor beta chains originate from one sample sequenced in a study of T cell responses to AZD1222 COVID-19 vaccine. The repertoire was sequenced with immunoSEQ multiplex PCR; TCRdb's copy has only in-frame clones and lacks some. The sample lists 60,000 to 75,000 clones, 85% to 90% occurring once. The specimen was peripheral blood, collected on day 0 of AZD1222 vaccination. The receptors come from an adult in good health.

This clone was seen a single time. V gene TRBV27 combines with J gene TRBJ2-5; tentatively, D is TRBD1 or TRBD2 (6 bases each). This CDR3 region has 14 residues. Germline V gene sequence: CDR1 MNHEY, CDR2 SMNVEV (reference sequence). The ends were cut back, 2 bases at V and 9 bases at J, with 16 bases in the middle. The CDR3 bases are TGTGCCAGCAGTTTAGTCGGAACGGGGGCGGCCCAGTACTTC. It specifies CASSLVGTGAAQYF.

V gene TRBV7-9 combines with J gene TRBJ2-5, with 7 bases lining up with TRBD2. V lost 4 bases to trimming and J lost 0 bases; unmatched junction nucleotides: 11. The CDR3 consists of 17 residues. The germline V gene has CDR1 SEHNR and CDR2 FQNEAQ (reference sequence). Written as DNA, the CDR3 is TGTGCCAGCAGCTCGGGCGGGAGAACTCTGTACCAAGAGACCCAGTACTTC. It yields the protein CASSSGGRTLYQETQYF.

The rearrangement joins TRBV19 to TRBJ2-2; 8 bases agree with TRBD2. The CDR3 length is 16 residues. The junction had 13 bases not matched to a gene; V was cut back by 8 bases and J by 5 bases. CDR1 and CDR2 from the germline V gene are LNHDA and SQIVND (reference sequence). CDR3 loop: CASRRWRGADTGELFF. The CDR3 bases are TGTGCCAGTCGACGGTGGCGGGGGGCGGATACCGGGGAGCTGTTTTTT.

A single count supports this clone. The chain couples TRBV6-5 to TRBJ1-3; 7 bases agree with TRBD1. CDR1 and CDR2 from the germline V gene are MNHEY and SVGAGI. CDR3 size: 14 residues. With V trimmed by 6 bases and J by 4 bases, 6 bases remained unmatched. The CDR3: CASSDRAVGNTIYF. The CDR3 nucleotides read TGTGCCAGCAGCGACAGGGCGGTCGGAAACACCATATATTTT.

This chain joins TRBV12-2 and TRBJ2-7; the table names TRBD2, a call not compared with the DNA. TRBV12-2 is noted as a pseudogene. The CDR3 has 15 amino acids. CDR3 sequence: CASRPGRGGTYEQYF. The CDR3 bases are TGTGCAAGTCGCCCCGGGAGGGGGGGGACCTACGAGCAGTACTTC.

The CDR3 coding sequence is TGTGCCAGCAGTCAGGGAACTAATGAAAAACTGTTTTTT. Its protein is CASSQGTNEKLFF. V usage is TRBV6-5 and J usage is TRBJ1-4; weak D call: TRBD1 (5 bases). V was shortened by 5 bases and J by 1 base, with 5 bases between the two germline ends. Germline V gene data show CDR1 as MNHEY and CDR2 as SVGAGI. This CDR3 spans 13 amino acids.

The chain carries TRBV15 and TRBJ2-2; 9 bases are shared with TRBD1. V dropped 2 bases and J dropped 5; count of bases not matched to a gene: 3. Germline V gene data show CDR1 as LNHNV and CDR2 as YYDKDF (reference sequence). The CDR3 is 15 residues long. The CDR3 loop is CATSRIQGATGELFF. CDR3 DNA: TGTGCCACCAGCAGAATACAGGGGGCGACCGGGGAGCTGTTTTTT.

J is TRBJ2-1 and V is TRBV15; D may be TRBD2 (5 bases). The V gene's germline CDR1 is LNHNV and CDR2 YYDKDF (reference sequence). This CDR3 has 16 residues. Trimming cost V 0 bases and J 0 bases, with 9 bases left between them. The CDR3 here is CATSRDSGSSYNEQFF. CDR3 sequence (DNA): TGTGCCACCAGCAGAGATTCGGGGAGCTCCTACAATGAGCAGTTCTTC. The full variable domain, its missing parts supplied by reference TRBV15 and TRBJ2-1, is DAMVIQNPRYQVTQFGKPVTLSCSQTLNHNVMYWYQQKSSQAPKLLFHYYDKDFNNEADTPDNFQSRRPNTSFCFLDIRSPGLGDTAMYLCATSRDSGSSYNEQFFGPGTRLTVL.

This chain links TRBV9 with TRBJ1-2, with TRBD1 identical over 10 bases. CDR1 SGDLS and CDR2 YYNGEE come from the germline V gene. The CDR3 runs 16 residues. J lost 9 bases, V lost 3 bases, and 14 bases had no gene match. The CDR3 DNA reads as TGTGCCAGCAGCGCCCCCCCGGGACAGGGGCGTGCGCGCTACACCTTC. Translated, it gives CASSAPPGQGRARYTF.

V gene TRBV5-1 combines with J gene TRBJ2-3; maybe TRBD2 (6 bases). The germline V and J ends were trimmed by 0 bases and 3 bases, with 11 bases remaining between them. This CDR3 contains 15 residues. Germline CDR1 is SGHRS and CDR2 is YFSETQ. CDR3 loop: CASSLGGGKTDTQYF. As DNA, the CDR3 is TGCGCCAGCAGCTTGGGTGGGGGGAAGACAGATACGCAGTATTTT.

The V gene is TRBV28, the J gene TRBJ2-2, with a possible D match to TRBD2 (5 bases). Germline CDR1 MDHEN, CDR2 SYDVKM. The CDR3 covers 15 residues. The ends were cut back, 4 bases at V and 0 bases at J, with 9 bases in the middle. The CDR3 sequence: CASSYPGTNTGELFF. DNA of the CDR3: TGTGCCAGCAGTTACCCCGGGACGAACACCGGGGAGCTGTTTTTT.

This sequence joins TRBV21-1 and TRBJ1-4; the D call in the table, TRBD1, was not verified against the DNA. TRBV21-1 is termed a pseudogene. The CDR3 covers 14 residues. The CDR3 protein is CASSRTGGIEKLFF. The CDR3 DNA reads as TGTGCCAGCAGCAGGACAGGGGGAATTGAAAAACTGTTTTTT.

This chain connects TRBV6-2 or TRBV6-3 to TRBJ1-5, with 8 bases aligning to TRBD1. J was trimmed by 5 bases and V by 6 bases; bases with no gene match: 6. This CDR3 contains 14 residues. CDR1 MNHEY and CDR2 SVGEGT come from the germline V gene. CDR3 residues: CASSQDREYQPQHF. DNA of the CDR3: TGTGCCAGCAGCCAGGACAGGGAGTATCAGCCCCAGCATTTT.

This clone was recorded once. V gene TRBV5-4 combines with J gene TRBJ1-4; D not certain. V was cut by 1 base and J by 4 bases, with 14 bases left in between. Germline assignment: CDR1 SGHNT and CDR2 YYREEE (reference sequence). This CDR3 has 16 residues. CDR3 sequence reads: CASSLKVSGINEKLFF. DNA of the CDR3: TGTGCCAGCAGCTTGAAAGTAAGCGGGATTAATGAAAAACTGTTTTTT. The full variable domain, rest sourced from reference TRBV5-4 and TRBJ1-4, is ETGVTQSPTHLIKTRGQQVTLRCSSQSGHNTVSWYQQALGQGPQFIFQYYREEENGRGNFPPRFSGLQFPNYSSELNVNALELDDSALYLCASSLKVSGINEKLFFGSGTQLSVL.

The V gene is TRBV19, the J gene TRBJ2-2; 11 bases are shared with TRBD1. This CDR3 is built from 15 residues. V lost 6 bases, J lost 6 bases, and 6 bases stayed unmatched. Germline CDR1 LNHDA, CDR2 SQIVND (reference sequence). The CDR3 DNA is TGTGCCAGTAGGAGGACAGGGGGCGATGCCGGGGAGCTGTTTTTT. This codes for CASRRTGGDAGELFF.

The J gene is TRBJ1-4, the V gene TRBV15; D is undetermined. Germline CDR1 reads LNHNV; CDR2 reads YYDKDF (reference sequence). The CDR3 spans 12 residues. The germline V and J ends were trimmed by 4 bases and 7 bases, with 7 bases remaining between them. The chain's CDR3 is CATSNGFEKLFF. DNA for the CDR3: TGTGCCACCAGCAACGGTTTTGAAAAACTGTTTTTT.

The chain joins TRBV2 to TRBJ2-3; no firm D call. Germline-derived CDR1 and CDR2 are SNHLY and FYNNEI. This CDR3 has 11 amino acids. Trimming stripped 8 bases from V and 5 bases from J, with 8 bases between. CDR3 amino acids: CASRTRDTQYF. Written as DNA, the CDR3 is TGTGCCAGCCGAACCAGAGATACGCAGTATTTT. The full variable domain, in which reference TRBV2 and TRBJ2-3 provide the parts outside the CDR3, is EPEVTQTPSHQVTQMGQEVILRCVPISNHLYFYWYRQILGQKVEFLVSFYNNEISEKSEIFDDQFSVERPDGSNFTLKIRSTKLEDSAMYFCASRTRDTQYFGPGTRLTVL.

This CDR3 reads CASSLAGTFYSPLHF. The CDR3 bases are TGCGCCAGCAGCTTGGCAGGGACCTTTTATTCACCCCTCCACTTT. The chain carries TRBV5-1 and TRBJ1-6; TRBD1 is a possible D gene (5 bases). This CDR3 comprises 15 residues. Looked up from germline, CDR1 is SGHRS and CDR2 is YFSETQ. V lost 0 bases to trimming and J lost 8 bases, with 12 bases between them. The full variable domain, completed using reference TRBV5-1 and TRBJ1-6, is KAGVTQTPRYLIKTRGQQVTLSCSPISGHRSVSWYQQTPGQGLQFLFEYFSETQRNKGNFPGRFSGRQFSNSRSEMNVSTLELGDSALYLCASSLAGTFYSPLHFGNGTRLTVT.

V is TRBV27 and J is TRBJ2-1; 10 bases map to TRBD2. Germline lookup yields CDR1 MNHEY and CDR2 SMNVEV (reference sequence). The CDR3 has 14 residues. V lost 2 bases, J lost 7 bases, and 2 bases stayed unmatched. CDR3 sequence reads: CASSLGLAANEQFF. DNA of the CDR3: TGTGCCAGCAGTTTAGGACTAGCGGCAAATGAGCAGTTCTTC.

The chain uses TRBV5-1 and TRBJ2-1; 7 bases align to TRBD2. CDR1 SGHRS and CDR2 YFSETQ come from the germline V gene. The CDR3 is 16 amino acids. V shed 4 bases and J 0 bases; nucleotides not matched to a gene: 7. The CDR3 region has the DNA TGCGCCAGCAGCCCCGGGCGGGGGACCTCCTACAATGAGCAGTTCTTC. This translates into CASSPGRGTSYNEQFF.

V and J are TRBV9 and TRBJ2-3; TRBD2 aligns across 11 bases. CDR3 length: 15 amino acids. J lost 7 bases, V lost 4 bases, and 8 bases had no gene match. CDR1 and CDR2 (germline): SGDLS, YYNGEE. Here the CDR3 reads CASSSRTSGPYTQYF. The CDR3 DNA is TGTGCCAGCAGCTCGCGGACTAGCGGGCCCTATACGCAGTATTTT.

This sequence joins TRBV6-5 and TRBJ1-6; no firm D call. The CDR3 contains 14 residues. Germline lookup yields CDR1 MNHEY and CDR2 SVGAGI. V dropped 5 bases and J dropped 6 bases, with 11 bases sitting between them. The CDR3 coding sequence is TGTGCCAGCAGTACAAAGGCTCTTAATTCACCCCTCCACTTT. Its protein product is CASSTKALNSPLHF.

CDR3 DNA sequence: TGTGCCAGCAGCCGCGGGGGGGCAGAGACCCAGTACTTC. Residues: CASSRGGAETQYF. The genes are TRBV7-8 and TRBJ2-5; 9 bases map to TRBD2. The CDR3 has 13 amino acids. From germline, CDR1 is SGHVS and CDR2 FQNEAQ. Losses at the gene ends were 5 bases for V and 4 bases for J; bases not matched to a gene: 2.

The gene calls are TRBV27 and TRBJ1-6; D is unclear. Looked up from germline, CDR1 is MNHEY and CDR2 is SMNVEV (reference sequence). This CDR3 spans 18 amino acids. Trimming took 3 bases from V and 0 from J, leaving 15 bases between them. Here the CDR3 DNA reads TGTGCCAGCAGTTTCCTGACCGGACCCAGCTCCTATAATTCACCCCTCCACTTT. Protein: CASSFLTGPSSYNSPLHF.

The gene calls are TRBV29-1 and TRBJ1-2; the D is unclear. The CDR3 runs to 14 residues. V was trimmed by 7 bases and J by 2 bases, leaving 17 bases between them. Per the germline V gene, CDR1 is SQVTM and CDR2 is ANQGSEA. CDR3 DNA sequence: TGCAGCGCGCCTATTCGGGATGGGAACTATGGCTACACCTTC. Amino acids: CSAPIRDGNYGYTF.

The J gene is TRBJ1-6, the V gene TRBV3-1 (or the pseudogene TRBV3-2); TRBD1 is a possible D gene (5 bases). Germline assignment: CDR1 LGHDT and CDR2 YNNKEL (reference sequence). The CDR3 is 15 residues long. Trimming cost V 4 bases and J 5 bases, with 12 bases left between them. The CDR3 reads CASSPDTLNNSPLHF. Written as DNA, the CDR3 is TGTGCCAGCAGCCCGGACACCCTAAATAATTCACCCCTCCACTTT.

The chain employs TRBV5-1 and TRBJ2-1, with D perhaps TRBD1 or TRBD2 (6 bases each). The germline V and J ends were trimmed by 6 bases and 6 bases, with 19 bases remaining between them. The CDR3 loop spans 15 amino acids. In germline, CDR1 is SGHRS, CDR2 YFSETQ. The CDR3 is CASTSRGQSINEQFF. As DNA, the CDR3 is TGCGCCAGCACCAGCCGGGGGCAGTCCATCAATGAGCAGTTCTTC.

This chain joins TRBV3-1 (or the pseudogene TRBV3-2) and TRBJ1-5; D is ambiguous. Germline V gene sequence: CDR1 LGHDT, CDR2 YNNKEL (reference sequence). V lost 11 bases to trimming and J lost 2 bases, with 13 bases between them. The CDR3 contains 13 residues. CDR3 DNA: TGTGCCGCGACGCCGGTCGGCAATCAGCCCCAGCATTTT. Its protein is CAATPVGNQPQHF.

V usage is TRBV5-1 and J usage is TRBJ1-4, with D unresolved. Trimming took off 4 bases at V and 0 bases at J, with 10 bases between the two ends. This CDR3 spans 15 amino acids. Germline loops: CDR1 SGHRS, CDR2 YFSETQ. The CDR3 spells CASSRGYTTNEKLFF. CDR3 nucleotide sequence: TGCGCCAGCAGCCGAGGGTATACAACTAATGAAAAACTGTTTTTT.